In this sample, the clone carrying this T cell receptor beta chain turned up a few times. This entry belongs to a study of T cells after yellow fever vaccination. Study-level information: The SMART-Seq v4 Ultra Low Input method served to prepare the low-cell-number fractions.

TCRdb processed the 5' RACE reads anew with MiXCR; each CDR3 protein has one entry. Of around 340,000 distinct CDR3 sequences listed, roughly 8.7% are singletons. The CDR3 runs to 16 residues. Germline lookup yields CDR1 SGHRS and CDR2 YFSETQ. V dropped 0 bases and J dropped 6 bases, with 16 bases sitting between them. The receptor's source is a man aged 18-30 years who received the YFV17D yellow fever vaccine. The V and J genes are TRBV5-1 and TRBJ2-1; D is possibly TRBD1 (5 bases). The starting material was PBMCs, obtained on the day of the first yellow fever vaccination. The CDR3 DNA is TGCGCCAGCAGCTTGGGCCCCGCAGGGTGGGGCAATGAGCAGTTCTTC. As protein: CASSLGPAGWGNEQFF.